These 19 T cell receptor beta chains share one sample of origin, sequenced in a study of tumor and adjacent non-tumor tissue in lung cancer. RNA was extracted from bulk tissue without any cell sorting. TCRbeta libraries were built with three rounds of nested PCR, modified from ARM-PCR. Via MiXCR, TCRdb re-called the multiplex PCR reads, giving one row per CDR3 protein. The sample lists 75,000 to 95,000 distinct CDR3 sequences, just under 75% occurring once. Material: lung tumor tissue. Every receptor here comes from a woman in her 40s with non-small cell lung cancer.

As concerns this clonotype: A read error may account for a junction end that differs from germline. This chain connects TRBV6-1 to TRBJ2-7, with TRBD1 matching 8 bases. From germline, CDR1 is MNHNS and CDR2 SASEGT. This CDR3 has 13 amino acids. This chain's CDR3 is CASGRTGSYGQYF. CDR3 bases: TGTGCCAGCGGGCGGACAGGGTCTTACGGGCAGTACTTC.

The chain is built from TRBV28 and TRBJ2-7, with D possibly being TRBD2 (6 bases). Trimming removed 9 bases from V and 2 bases from J, with 32 bases in between. The CDR3 is 19 amino acids. Germline V CDR1 and CDR2: MDHEN, SYDVKM. CDR3: CARRPSPAGPGKWAYEQYF. CDR3 nucleotide sequence: TGTGCCAGAAGGCCCTCACCTGCGGGACCGGGCAAGTGGGCCTACGAGCAGTACTTC.

As to this clonotype: At one boundary the junction diverges from the germline segment, which might be a read error. The V call is TRBV29-1, the J call TRBJ2-1; D may correspond to TRBD1 or TRBD2 (5 bases each). CDR1 and CDR2 (germline): SQVTM, ANQGSEA. The CDR3 is 16 amino acids. The CDR3 region is CSVASLRTGTYNEQSF. The CDR3 coding sequence is TGCAGCGTTGCATCTCTGAGGACCGGGACCTACAATGAGCAGTCCTTC.

This clonotype was found a few times. A read error may account for a junction end that differs from germline. V usage is TRBV28 and J usage is TRBJ2-3, with D perhaps TRBD2 (5 bases). The germline V gene encodes CDR1 MDHEN and CDR2 SYDVKM. The CDR3 totals 13 residues. CDR3 DNA sequence: TGTGCCAGTAGTTTAAGCGGACCAGATAGGCAGTATTTT. It codes for CASSLSGPDRQYF.

The chain is built from TRBV6-1 and TRBJ2-3; 11 bases are a match to TRBD1. Germline values: CDR1 MNHNS, CDR2 SASEGT. The CDR3 is 16 amino acids. V was clipped by 10 bases and J by 3 bases; unmatched bases: 12. CDR3: CATFEDRGRETDTQYF. The CDR3 DNA follows: TGTGCCACATTCGAGGACAGGGGGCGAGAGACAGATACGCAGTATTTT.

Notes on this clonotype: At one boundary the junction diverges from the germline segment, which might be a read error. The chain links TRBV13 to TRBJ2-1, with no clear D. CDR1 PRHDT and CDR2 FYEKMQ come from the germline V gene (reference sequence). The CDR3 spans 15 residues. The chain's CDR3 is CANSFSWLDYNEQFF. The CDR3 nucleotides are TGTGCCAACAGCTTTTCATGGCTAGACTACAATGAGCAGTTCTTC.

The sample holds one count of this clonotype. The conserved phenylalanine or tryptophan is not found at the CDR3 terminus, so this likely reflects a read error. The chain carries TRBV29-1 and TRBJ2-7; D is perhaps TRBD2 (7 bases). V lost 4 bases, J lost 8 bases, and 27 bases lay in between. The CDR3 loop spans 16 amino acids. CDR1 is SQVTM, CDR2 ANQGSEA, per germline. The CDR3 sequence is CSVGGLGGASSHKQYL. Here the CDR3 DNA reads TGCAGCGTTGGGGGTTTGGGGGGGGCTTCTTCGCACAAGCAGTACCTC.

The chain has TRBV11-2 and TRBJ2-5, with D perhaps matching TRBD1 or TRBD2 (6 bases each). This CDR3 spans 13 amino acids. CDR1 is SGHAT, CDR2 FQNNGV, per germline. The V and J ends lost 5 bases and 4 bases respectively, with 11 bases between them. The CDR3, as DNA: TGTGCCAGCAGCACTGGAGGGGGAGAGACCCAGTACTTC. Residues: CASSTGGGETQYF.

A note on this clonotype: An end of the junction differs from the germline gene, which may be a read error. V is TRBV29-1 and J is TRBJ2-5, with 8 bases matching TRBD2. The CDR3 spans 17 residues. Germline V gene lookup returns CDR1 SQVTM and CDR2 ANQGSEA. Here the CDR3 DNA reads TGCATCGTTGCCAGGTTCCTGATTAGCGGGAATCAAGAGACCCATTACTTC. Amino acids: CIVARFLISGNQETHYF.

Comments on this clonotype: The CDR3 end shows no conserved phenylalanine or tryptophan, and so a read error is likely. The rearrangement joins TRBV11-2 to TRBJ2-1; tentatively, D is TRBD2 (7 bases). In germline, CDR1 is SGHAT, CDR2 FQNNGV. This CDR3 spans 18 amino acids. The CDR3 loop reads CASSSRIVTSRGLREQFS. For the CDR3, the DNA is TGTGCCAGTAGCTCGCGCATCGTAACTAGCAGGGGACTAAGGGAGCAGTTCTCC.

A word on this clonotype: The junction departs from the called germline gene at one end, perhaps through a read error. This sequence joins TRBV7-8 and TRBJ2-4; weak D call: TRBD1 (5 bases). The V gene's germline CDR1 is SGHVS and CDR2 FQNEAQ. This CDR3 region has 14 residues. This CDR3 is CASSPTVSKNIQYF. The CDR3 DNA sequence: TGTGCCAGCAGCCCGACAGTATCCAAAAATATTCAGTACTTC.

Note on this clonotype: Compared with germline, one end of the junction differs, possibly owing to a read error. The genes are TRBV10-1 and TRBJ2-3, with a weak D call TRBD1 (5 bases). The germline V gene encodes CDR1 WNHNN and CDR2 SYGVQD (reference sequence). There are 15 residues in the CDR3. In DNA, the CDR3 is TGCGCCAGCAGCCTCGACAAACTCTCGACAGATACGCAGTTTTTT. It yields the protein CASSLDKLSTDTQFF.

Concerning this clonotype: It may be a read error: a sequence one base away is much more abundant. V is TRBV7-9 and J is TRBJ2-3; 7 bases align to TRBD1. There are 14 residues in the CDR3. Germline values: CDR1 SEHNR, CDR2 FQNEAQ (reference sequence). The CDR3 nucleotides are TGTGCCAGCATCGAGGAAGGGGGCTCAGATACGCATTATTTT. This codes for CASIEEGGSDTHYF.

This clonotype was counted ten times or more. J is TRBJ1-2 and V is TRBV10-3, with D perhaps matching TRBD1 (5 bases). Germline V gene data show CDR1 as ENHRY and CDR2 as SYGVKD. The CDR3 has 16 amino acids. V was clipped by 3 bases and J by 1 base, with 15 bases between them. The DNA for the CDR3 is TGTGCCATCAGTGAAAGAGGTCAAGGGGATAACTATGGCTACACCTTC. It yields the protein CAISERGQGDNYGYTF.

As concerns this clonotype: At one end the junction does not follow the germline gene, possibly because of a read error. The rearrangement uses TRBV6-5 and TRBJ2-1, with D maybe TRBD1 (6 bases). Germline CDR1 reads MNHEY; CDR2 reads SVGAGI. The CDR3 is made up of 13 amino acids. CDR3 amino acids: CTSRPYRVNEQFF. The CDR3 bases are TGTACCAGCAGACCATACAGGGTCAATGAGCAGTTCTTC.

This clonotype has only a few counts. The germline gene is not matched at one end of the junction; a read error may be the cause. This chain uses TRBV12-3 or TRBV12-4 with TRBJ1-1, with a possible D match to TRBD1 (5 bases). This CDR3 is built from 14 residues. CDR3 sequence: CASSPLGDRTESFF. The CDR3 DNA is TGTGCCAGCAGTCCTCTAGGGGATCGGACTGAATCTTTCTTT.

This clonotype was seen many times. The CDR3 nucleotides read TGTGCCTGGGGAGTGGTGGACGGTGGGCCCCAGCATTTT. Its translation: CAWGVVDGGPQHF. This rearrangement joins TRBV30 to TRBJ1-5; no definite D call. This CDR3 spans 13 amino acids. The V end lost 5 bases, the J end lost 9 bases, and 17 bases lay between the germline ends. The germline CDR1 and CDR2 sequences are GTSNPN and SVGIG (reference sequence).

In regard to this clonotype: This CDR3 is missing its conserved last phenylalanine or tryptophan, likely due to a read error. The chain combines TRBV20-1 with TRBJ1-6, with D possibly being TRBD1 (6 bases). In germline, CDR1 is DFQATT, CDR2 SNEGSKA (reference sequence). Deletions cut 2 bases from V and 7 bases from J, with 15 bases between. The CDR3 length is 15 residues. The CDR3 loop is CSARSGGKGNSPLHL. The CDR3 nucleotides read TGCAGTGCTAGAAGCGGGGGCAAGGGGAATTCACCCCTCCACTTA.

Comment on this clonotype: At one boundary the junction diverges from the germline segment, which might be a read error. The rearrangement links TRBV20-1 to TRBJ2-5; perhaps D is TRBD1 or TRBD2 (5 bases each). The CDR3 length is 16 residues. In germline, CDR1 is DFQATT, CDR2 SNEGSKA (reference sequence). CDR3 in amino acids: CSAGEGLEGNLETQYF. CDR3 nucleotide sequence: TGCAGTGCTGGAGAGGGGCTTGAGGGTAACCTAGAGACCCAGTACTTC.